This T cell receptor (beta chain) is drawn from a study of long-term antiretroviral therapy in people with HIV. The V and J ends lost 2 bases and 4 bases respectively, with 11 bases between them. Per the germline V gene, CDR1 is WNHNN and CDR2 is SYGVQD (reference sequence). The CDR3 loop spans 15 amino acids. The assay used was immunoSEQ (version v3.0), run at survey level. The repertoire was sequenced with immunoSEQ multiplex PCR; TCRdb's copy has only in-frame clones and lacks some. This table holds approximately 24,000 clones, 60% to 80% found once. The gene calls are TRBV10-1 and TRBJ2-2; D is unclear. Sequences were derived from unsorted PBMCs, sampled 2.1 years after starting antiretroviral therapy. The TCR sequence derives from a man aged 30 to 45 with HIV. CDR3 residues: CASSEKLAGTGELFF. CDR3 nucleotide sequence: TGCGCCAGCAGTGAGAAGTTAGCAGGCACCGGGGAGCTGTTTTTT.